In its sample, the clone carrying this T cell receptor beta chain was seen a few times. Its antigen remains unidentified. These data originate in a study of regulatory T cells in long-lasting Graves disease. In germline, CDR1 is LNHDA, CDR2 SQIVND (reference sequence). This CDR3 spans 13 amino acids. The ends were cut back, 11 bases at V and 0 bases at J, with 10 bases in the middle. Arm-PCR of CDR3 regions and iRepertoire HTBI primers were the basis on which TCR beta libraries were built. TCRdb reanalysed the multiplex PCR reads using MiXCR and keeps one entry per CDR3 protein. The table includes about 500,000 distinct CDR3 sequences, around 15% detected once. Findings of the study overall: Persistent Graves' patients showed less TCR diversity than newly diagnosed patients showed. Between persistent patients, about 2,700 public clonotypes were shared, exceeding the approximately 870 shared between new patients.

Time point here: newly diagnosed GD, antithyroid drugs for less than 3 months. Isolated PBMC RNA provided the starting material for the TCR library. The same data also went into a second study, on T cells in Graves' hyperthyroidism and ophthalmopathy. This second study notes: Ophthalmopathy was model-predicted a median roughly 6.2 months pre-onset.

The source is a man aged 40-50 years with Graves disease. The sequencing used peripheral blood mononuclear cells (PBMCs), collected at new diagnosis, from a patient treated with antithyroid drugs. The gene calls are TRBV19 and TRBJ2-2, with D possibly matching TRBD2 (5 bases). The CDR3 is CAGADANTGELFF. The CDR3 region has the DNA TGTGCCGGAGCGGACGCGAACACCGGGGAGCTGTTTTTT. Using reference TRBV19 and TRBJ2-2 for the parts outside the CDR3, the full variable domain is DGGITQSPKYLFRKEGQNVTLSCEQNLNHDAMYWYRQDPGQGLRLIYYSQIVNDFQKGDIAEGYSVSREKKESFPLTVTSAQKNPTAFYLCAGADANTGELFFGEGSRLTVL.